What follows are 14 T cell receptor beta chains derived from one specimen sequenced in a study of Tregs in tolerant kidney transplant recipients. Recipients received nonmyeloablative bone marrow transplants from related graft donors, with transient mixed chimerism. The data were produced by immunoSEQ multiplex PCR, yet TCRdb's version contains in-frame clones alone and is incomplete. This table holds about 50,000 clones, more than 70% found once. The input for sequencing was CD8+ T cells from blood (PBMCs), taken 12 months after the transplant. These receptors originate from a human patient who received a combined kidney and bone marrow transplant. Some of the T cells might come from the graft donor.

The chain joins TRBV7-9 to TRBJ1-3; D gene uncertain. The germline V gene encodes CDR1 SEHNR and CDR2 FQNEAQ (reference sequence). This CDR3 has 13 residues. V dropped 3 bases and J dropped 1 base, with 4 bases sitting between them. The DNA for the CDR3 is TGTGCCAGCAGCTTTAATTCTGGAAACACCATATATTTT. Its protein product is CASSFNSGNTIYF.

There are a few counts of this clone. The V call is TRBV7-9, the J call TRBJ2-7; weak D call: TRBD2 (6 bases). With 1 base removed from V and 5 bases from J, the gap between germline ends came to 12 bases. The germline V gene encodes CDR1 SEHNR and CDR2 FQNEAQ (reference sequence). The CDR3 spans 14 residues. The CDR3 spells CASSLVLAADEQYF. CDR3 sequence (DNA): TGTGCCAGCAGCTTAGTACTAGCAGCGGACGAGCAGTACTTC.

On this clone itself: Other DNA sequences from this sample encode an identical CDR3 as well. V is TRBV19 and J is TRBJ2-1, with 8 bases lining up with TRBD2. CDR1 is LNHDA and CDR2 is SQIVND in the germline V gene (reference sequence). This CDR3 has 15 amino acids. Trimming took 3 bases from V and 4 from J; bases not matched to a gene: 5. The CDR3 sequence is CASSIGTSGYNEQFF. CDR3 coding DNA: TGTGCCAGTAGTATTGGAACTAGCGGATACAATGAGCAGTTCTTC.

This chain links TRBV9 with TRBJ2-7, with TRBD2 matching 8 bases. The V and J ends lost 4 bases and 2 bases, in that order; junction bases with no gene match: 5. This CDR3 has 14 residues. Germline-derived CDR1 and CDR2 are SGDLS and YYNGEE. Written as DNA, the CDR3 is TGTGCCAGCAGCATTAGCGGGACCCCCTACGAGCAGTACTTC. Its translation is CASSISGTPYEQYF.

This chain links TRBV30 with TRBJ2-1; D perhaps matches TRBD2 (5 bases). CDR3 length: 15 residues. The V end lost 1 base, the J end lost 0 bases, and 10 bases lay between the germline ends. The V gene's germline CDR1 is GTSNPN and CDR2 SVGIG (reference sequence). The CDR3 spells CAWSGERNSYNEQFF. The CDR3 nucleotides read TGTGCCTGGAGTGGTGAGCGGAACTCCTACAATGAGCAGTTCTTC.

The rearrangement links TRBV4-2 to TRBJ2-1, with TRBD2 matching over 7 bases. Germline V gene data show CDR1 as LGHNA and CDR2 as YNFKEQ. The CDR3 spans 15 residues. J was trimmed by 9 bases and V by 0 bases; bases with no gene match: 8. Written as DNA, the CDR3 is TGTGCCAGCAGCCAAGAGGGCGGGAGTTTCGGTGAGCAGTTCTTC. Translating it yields CASSQEGGSFGEQFF.

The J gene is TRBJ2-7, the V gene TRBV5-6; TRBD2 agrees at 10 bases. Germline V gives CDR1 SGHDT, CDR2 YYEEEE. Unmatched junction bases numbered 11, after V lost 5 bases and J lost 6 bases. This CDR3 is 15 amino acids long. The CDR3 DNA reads TGTGCCAGCAGAACTAGCGGGGCTACCGGACGCGAGCAGTACTTC. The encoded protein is CASRTSGATGREQYF. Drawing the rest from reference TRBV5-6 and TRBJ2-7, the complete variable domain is DAGVTQSPTHLIKTRGQQVTLRCSPKSGHDTVSWYQQALGQGPQFIFQYYEEEERQRGNFPDRFSGHQFPNYSSELNVNALLLGDSALYLCASRTSGATGREQYFGPGTRLTVT.

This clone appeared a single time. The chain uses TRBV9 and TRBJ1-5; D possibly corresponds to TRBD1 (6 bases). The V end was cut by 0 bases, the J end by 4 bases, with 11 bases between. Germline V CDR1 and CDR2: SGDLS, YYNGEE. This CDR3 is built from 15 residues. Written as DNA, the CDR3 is TGTGCCAGCAGCGTAGGTGCAGGGGCAAATCAGCCCCAGCATTTT. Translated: CASSVGAGANQPQHF.

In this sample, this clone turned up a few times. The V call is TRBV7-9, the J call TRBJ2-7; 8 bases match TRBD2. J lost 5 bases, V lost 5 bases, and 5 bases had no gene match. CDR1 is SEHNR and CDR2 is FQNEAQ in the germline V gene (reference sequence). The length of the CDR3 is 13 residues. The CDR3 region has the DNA TGTGCCAGCAGCGTGTTTAGCGGGAACGAGCAGTACTTC. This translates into CASSVFSGNEQYF. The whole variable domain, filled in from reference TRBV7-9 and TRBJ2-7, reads DTGVSQNPRHKITKRGQNVTFRCDPISEHNRLYWYRQTLGQGPEFLTYFQNEAQLEKSRLLSDRFSAERPKGSFSTLEIQRTEQGDSAMYLCASSVFSGNEQYFGPGTRLTVT.

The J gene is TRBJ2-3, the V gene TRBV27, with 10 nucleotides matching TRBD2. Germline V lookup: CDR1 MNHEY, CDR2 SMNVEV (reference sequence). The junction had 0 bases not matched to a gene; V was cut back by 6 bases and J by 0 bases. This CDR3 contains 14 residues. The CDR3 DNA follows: TGTGCCAGCAGGACTAGCGGGAGCACAGATACGCAGTATTTT. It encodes CASRTSGSTDTQYF.

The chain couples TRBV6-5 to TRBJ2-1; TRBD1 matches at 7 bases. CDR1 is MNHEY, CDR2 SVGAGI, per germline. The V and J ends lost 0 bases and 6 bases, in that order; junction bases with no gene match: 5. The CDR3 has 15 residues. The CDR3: CASSYSETGINEQFF. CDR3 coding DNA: TGTGCCAGCAGTTACTCAGAGACAGGGATCAATGAGCAGTTCTTC.

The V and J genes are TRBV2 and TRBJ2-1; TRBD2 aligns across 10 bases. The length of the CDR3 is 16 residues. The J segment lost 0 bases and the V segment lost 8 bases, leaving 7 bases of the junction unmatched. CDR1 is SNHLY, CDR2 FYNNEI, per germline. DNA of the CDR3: TGTGCCAGCTTTCTAGCGGGGGCCCTCTCCTACAATGAGCAGTTCTTC. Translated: CASFLAGALSYNEQFF.

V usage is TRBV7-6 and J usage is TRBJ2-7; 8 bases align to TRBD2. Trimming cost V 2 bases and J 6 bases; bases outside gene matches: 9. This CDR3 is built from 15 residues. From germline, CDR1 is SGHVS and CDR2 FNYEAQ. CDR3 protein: CASSLSGTSPPEQYF. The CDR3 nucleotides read TGTGCCAGCAGCTTAAGTGGGACTAGTCCTCCCGAGCAGTACTTC.

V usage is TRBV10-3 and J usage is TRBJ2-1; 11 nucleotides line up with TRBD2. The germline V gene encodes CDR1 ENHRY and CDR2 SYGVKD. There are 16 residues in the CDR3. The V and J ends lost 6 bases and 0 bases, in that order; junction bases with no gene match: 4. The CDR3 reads CAISVSGGDSYNEQFF. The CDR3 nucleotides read TGTGCCATCAGCGTTAGCGGGGGGGACTCCTACAATGAGCAGTTCTTC.